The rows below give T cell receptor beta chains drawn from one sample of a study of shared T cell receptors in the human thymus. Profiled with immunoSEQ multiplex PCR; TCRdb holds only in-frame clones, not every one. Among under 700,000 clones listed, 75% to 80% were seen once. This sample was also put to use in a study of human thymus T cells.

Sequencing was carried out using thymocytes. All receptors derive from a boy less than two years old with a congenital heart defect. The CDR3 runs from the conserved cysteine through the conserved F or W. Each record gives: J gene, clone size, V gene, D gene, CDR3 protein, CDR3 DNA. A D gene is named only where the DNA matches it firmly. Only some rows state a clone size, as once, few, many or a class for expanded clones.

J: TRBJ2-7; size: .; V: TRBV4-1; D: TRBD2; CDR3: CASSQAGLAGSYEQYF; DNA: TGCGCCAGCAGCCAAGCGGGACTAGCGGGTTCCTACGAGCAGTACTTC
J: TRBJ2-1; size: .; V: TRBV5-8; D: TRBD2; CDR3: CASWLGDSRSGRNEQFF; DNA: TGTGCCAGTTGGTTGGGAGACAGCCGTAGCGGGAGGAATGAGCAGTTCTTC
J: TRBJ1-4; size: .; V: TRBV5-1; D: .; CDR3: CASTGGVATNEKLFF; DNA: TGCGCCAGCACTGGAGGGGTTGCAACTAATGAAAAACTGTTTTTT
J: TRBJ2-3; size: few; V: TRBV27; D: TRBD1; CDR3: CASSVGQGLTDTQYF; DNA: TGTGCCAGCAGTGTGGGACAGGGTCTCACAGATACGCAGTATTTT
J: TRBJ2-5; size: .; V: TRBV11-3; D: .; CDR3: CASSTRDNMETQYF; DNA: TGTGCCAGCAGCACCCGGGACAATATGGAGACCCAGTACTTC
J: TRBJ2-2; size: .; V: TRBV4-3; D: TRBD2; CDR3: CASSQAPSGSFTGELFF; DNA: TGCGCCAGCAGCCAAGCGCCTAGCGGGAGTTTTACCGGGGAGCTGTTTTTT
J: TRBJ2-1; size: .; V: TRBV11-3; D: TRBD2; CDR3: CASSSSPTSGIWRSYNEQFF; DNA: TGTGCCAGCAGCTCAAGCCCGACTAGCGGGATTTGGCGCTCCTACAATGAGCAGTTCTTC
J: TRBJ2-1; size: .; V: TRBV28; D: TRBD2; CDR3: CASSLRLAGYNEQFF; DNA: TGTGCCAGCAGCTTAAGACTAGCGGGGTACAATGAGCAGTTCTTC
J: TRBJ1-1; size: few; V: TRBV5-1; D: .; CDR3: CASSLISQGQAFF; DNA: TGCGCCAGCAGCTTAATCTCTCAGGGTCAAGCTTTCTTT
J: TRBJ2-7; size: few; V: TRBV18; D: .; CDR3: CASSPGTRYNEQYF; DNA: TGTGCCAGCTCACCCGGGACTCGATACAACGAGCAGTACTTC
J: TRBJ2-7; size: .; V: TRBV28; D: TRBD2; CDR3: CASSLASGKNEQYF; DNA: TGTGCCAGCAGTTTAGCCAGCGGGAAAAACGAGCAGTACTTC
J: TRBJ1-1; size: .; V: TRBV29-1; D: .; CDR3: CSALLDSCTEAFF; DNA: TGCAGCGCTCTACTCGACTCTTGCACTGAAGCTTTCTTT
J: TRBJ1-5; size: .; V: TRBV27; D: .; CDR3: CASSLSQYQPQHF; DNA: TGTGCCAGCAGTTTATCCCAATATCAGCCCCAGCATTTT
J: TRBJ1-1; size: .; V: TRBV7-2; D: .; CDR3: CASSPTDSFKTEAFF; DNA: TGTGCCAGCAGCCCTACAGACAGTTTTAAGACTGAAGCTTTCTTT
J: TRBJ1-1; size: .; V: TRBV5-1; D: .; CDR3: CASSGTPNTEAFF; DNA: TGCGCCAGCTCCGGGACACCGAACACTGAAGCTTTCTTT
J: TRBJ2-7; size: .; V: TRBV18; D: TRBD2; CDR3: CASSPGLAGKYEQYF; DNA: TGTGCCAGCTCACCTGGACTAGCGGGAAAGTACGAGCAGTACTTC
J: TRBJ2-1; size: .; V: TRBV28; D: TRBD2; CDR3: CASSLFVVGLAGGKGTYNEQFF; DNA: TGTGCCAGCAGTTTATTCGTTGTGGGGCTAGCGGGAGGGAAGGGGACCTACAATGAGCAGTTCTTC
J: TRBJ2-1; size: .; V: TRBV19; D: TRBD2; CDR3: CASSRKRGSSYNEQFF; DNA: TGTGCCAGTAGTAGAAAGCGGGGCAGCTCCTACAATGAGCAGTTCTTC
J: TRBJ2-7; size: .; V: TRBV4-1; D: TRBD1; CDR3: CASSQVGRDRDMYEQYF; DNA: TGCGCCAGCAGCCAAGTAGGGCGGGACAGGGACATGTACGAGCAGTACTTC
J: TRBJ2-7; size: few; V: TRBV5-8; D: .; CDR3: CASSLVAGEREQYF; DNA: TGTGCCAGCAGCTTGGTGGCAGGGGAGCGGGAGCAGTACTTC
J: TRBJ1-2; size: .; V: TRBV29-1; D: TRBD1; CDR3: CSFTGEAGHGYTF; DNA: TGCAGCTTTACAGGGGAGGCGGGGCATGGCTACACCTTC
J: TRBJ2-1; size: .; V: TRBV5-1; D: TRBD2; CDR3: CASSLDIRLAGDGEQFF; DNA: TGCGCCAGCAGCTTGGATATTAGGCTAGCGGGAGACGGTGAGCAGTTCTTC